This T cell receptor (beta chain) was recovered during a study of immune cell composition in non-small cell lung cancer. Clones were read by immunoSEQ multiplex PCR, and TCRdb kept only the in-frame ones, dropping some. The sample lists more than 3,500 clones, 71% occurring once. Normal lung sampling was at least 3 cm from the tumour, as distant as possible. Genomic DNA came from frozen unsorted single-cell suspensions. Between the trimmed V and J ends, which lost 6 bases and 4 bases, there was a span of 15 bases. The CDR3 is 15 residues long. CDR1 is SEHNR, CDR2 FQNEAQ, per germline (reference sequence).

The V gene is TRBV7-9, the J gene TRBJ1-4; D possibly corresponds to TRBD1 (6 bases). Specimen: non-adjacent lung tissue. The receptor's source is a human donor with non-small cell lung cancer. Written as DNA, the CDR3 is TGTGCCAGCAGTGACCAGGGGAACCTTAATGAAAAACTGTTTTTT. This encodes CASSDQGNLNEKLFF.